The 18 T cell receptor beta chains below were found in one sample sequenced in a study of regulatory T cells in long-lasting Graves disease. Noted time point: persistent/refractory GD, antithyroid drugs over 5 years with positive TRAb. RNA extracted from PBMCs served as the sequencing template. CDR3-region Arm-PCR and iRepertoire HTBI primers produced the TCR beta libraries. Each CDR3 protein gets one entry after TCRdb re-called the multiplex PCR reads with MiXCR. The sample has about 470,000 distinct CDR3 sequences, less than 25% seen once; the top ten hold 7% to 9.5%. The starting material was peripheral blood mononuclear cells (PBMCs), obtained when the disease was refractory, from a patient treated with antithyroid drugs. The source is a female donor with Graves disease.

In this sample, this clonotype turned up a few times. CDR3 nucleotide sequence: TGCAGCTCAAAAAGAAGGGTGGGTGAGCAGTTCTTC. This translates into CSSKRRVGEQFF. This sequence joins TRBV29-1 and TRBJ2-1; D is unclear. In germline, CDR1 is SQVTM, CDR2 ANQGSEA. CDR3 length equals 12 residues. Trimming stripped 8 bases from V and 9 bases from J, with 17 bases between.

This clonotype was counted at least ten times. The chain combines TRBV20-1 with TRBJ2-5; TRBD2 aligns across 11 bases. Germline V CDR1 and CDR2: DFQATT, SNEGSKA (reference sequence). Losses at the gene ends were 5 bases for V and 4 bases for J; bases not matched to a gene: 9. This CDR3 comprises 15 residues. CDR3 bases: TGCAGTGCTTCTACTAGCGGGAGCTGGATAGAGACCCAGTACTTC. It yields the protein CSASTSGSWIETQYF.

This clonotype was counted at least ten times. The rearrangement uses TRBV6-1 and TRBJ2-7; no clear D gene. The V gene lost 6 bases and the J gene lost 9 bases, with 30 bases spanning the gap. The CDR3 runs to 17 residues. Germline CDR1 reads MNHNS; CDR2 reads SASEGT. The CDR3 loop reads CASRPFGSSLSSVGQYF. The CDR3 bases are TGTGCCAGCAGACCCTTTGGTAGCTCCCTGTCGTCCGTTGGGCAGTACTTC.

This clonotype was counted at least ten times. The rearrangement links TRBV28 to TRBJ2-7; 11 bases are shared with TRBD2. V shed 9 bases and J 2 bases; nucleotides not matched to a gene: 9. There are 15 residues in the CDR3. Per the germline V gene, CDR1 is MDHEN and CDR2 is SYDVKM. The CDR3 DNA reads TGTGCCAGTTCGACTAGCGGGACAATTACCTACGAGCAGTACTTC. This codes for CASSTSGTITYEQYF.

This clonotype was counted at least ten times. The CDR3 nucleotides read TGTGCCAGCAGTCAGTGGGGTGGTTCCACTGAAGCTTTCTTT. This encodes CASSQWGGSTEAFF. V usage is TRBV12-3 or TRBV12-4 and J usage is TRBJ1-1; the D is unclear. The CDR3 is made up of 14 amino acids. V lost 5 bases to trimming and J lost 4 bases, with 14 bases between them.

This clonotype was counted many times. The chain has TRBV28 and TRBJ2-7, with 8 bases identical to TRBD2. The junction had 14 bases not matched to a gene; V was cut back by 4 bases and J by 3 bases. This CDR3 contains 17 residues. Germline assignment: CDR1 MDHEN and CDR2 SYDVKM. CDR3: CASSSIPPGGVIYEQYF. The CDR3 bases are TGTGCCAGCAGTTCAATCCCGCCCGGGGGGGTGATCTACGAGCAGTACTTC. Drawing the rest from reference TRBV28 and TRBJ2-7, the complete variable domain is DVKVTQSSRYLVKRTGEKVFLECVQDMDHENMFWYRQDPGLGLRLIYFSYDVKMKEKGDIPEGYSVSREKKERFSLILESASTNQTSMYLCASSSIPPGGVIYEQYFGPGTRLTVT.

The chain employs TRBV27 and TRBJ2-7; 11 bases match TRBD2. This CDR3 comprises 14 residues. CDR1 MNHEY and CDR2 SMNVEV come from the germline V gene (reference sequence). Trimming took 5 bases from V and 3 from J; bases not matched to a gene: 3. CDR3 coding DNA: TGTGCCAGCAGTATGACTAGCGGGATCTACGAGCAGTACTTC. The encoded protein is CASSMTSGIYEQYF.

CDR3 loop: CASSFGTGVTGELFF. Written as DNA, the CDR3 is TGTGCCAGCAGCTTCGGGACAGGGGTCACCGGGGAGCTGTTTTTT. This chain links TRBV11-2 with TRBJ2-2, with 10 bases matching TRBD1. The V gene end was trimmed by 3 bases and the J gene end by 4 bases; junction bases not matched to a gene: 2. The CDR3 sequence is 15 residues long. The germline V gene encodes CDR1 SGHAT and CDR2 FQNNGV. The variable domain in full, completed from reference TRBV11-2 and TRBJ2-2, reads EAGVAQSPRYKIIEKRQSVAFWCNPISGHATLYWYQQILGQGPKLLIQFQNNGVVDDSQLPKDRFSAERLKGVDSTLKIQPAKLEDSAVYLCASSFGTGVTGELFFGEGSRLTVL.

This rearrangement joins TRBV7-2 to TRBJ2-1; D call uncertain. The CDR3 spans 13 residues. The ends were cut back, 1 base at V and 10 bases at J, with 11 bases in the middle. Per germline, CDR1 SGHTA and CDR2 FQGNSA. CDR3 sequence: CASSLGPLGEQFF. CDR3 DNA sequence: TGTGCCAGCAGCTTAGGACCACTGGGGGAGCAGTTCTTC.

This clonotype was counted a few times. The chain combines TRBV19 with TRBJ2-7; no firm D call. This CDR3 region has 13 residues. Germline V gene data show CDR1 as LNHDA and CDR2 as SQIVND (reference sequence). V was trimmed by 3 bases and J by 5 bases, leaving 11 bases between them. The chain's CDR3 is CASSMGSVDEQYF. Written as DNA, the CDR3 is TGTGCCAGTAGTATGGGTTCGGTGGACGAGCAGTACTTC.

The rearrangement uses TRBV10-1 and TRBJ2-7, with D perhaps matching TRBD2 (5 bases). Trimming shortened V by 6 bases and J by 4 bases, and 19 bases separated the two germline ends. The CDR3 extends over 15 amino acids. The germline V gene has CDR1 WNHNN and CDR2 SYGVQD (reference sequence). The CDR3: CASREVTSRLYEQYF. CDR3 sequence (DNA): TGCGCCAGCAGAGAGGTCACTAGTCGTTTATACGAGCAGTACTTC.

This clonotype appeared a few times. The chain combines TRBV20-1 with TRBJ2-2; D not resolved. The CDR3 has 15 amino acids. Looked up from germline, CDR1 is DFQATT and CDR2 is SNEGSKA (reference sequence). V lost 5 bases and J 0 bases, leaving 13 bases between the germline ends. The CDR3 DNA reads as TGCAGTGCTCCCCGGGCGGACGCGAACACCGGGGAGCTGTTTTTT. It codes for CSAPRADANTGELFF.

The rearrangement links TRBV12-3 or TRBV12-4 to TRBJ2-2; 13 bases are shared with TRBD2. With V trimmed by 7 bases and J by 0 bases, 5 bases remained unmatched. CDR3 length equals 17 residues. CDR3 loop: CASTQGLAGTNTGELFF. The CDR3 DNA follows: TGTGCCAGCACCCAGGGACTAGCGGGAACGAACACCGGGGAGCTGTTTTTT.

This CDR3 is CAWSPPAGSPLHF. CDR3 nucleotides: TGTGCCTGGAGTCCTCCTGCGGGTTCACCCCTCCACTTT. V is TRBV30 and J is TRBJ1-6; D remains unclear. V was shortened by 2 bases and J by 9 bases, with 11 bases between the two germline ends. Looked up from germline, CDR1 is GTSNPN and CDR2 is SVGIG (reference sequence). The CDR3 has 13 amino acids.

Concerning this clonotype: This may be a read error, as it is one base from a much larger clone. The CDR3 nucleotides are TGTGCCAGCAGCTTAGGGATCCAAGAGACCCAGTACTTC. Residues: CASSLGIQETQYF. The chain combines TRBV7-9 with TRBJ2-5; unclear D gene. Germline V gene sequence: CDR1 SEHNR, CDR2 FQNEAQ (reference sequence). V was pared by 1 base and J by 1 base, with 4 bases between. The CDR3 consists of 13 residues. Filled out from reference TRBV7-9 and TRBJ2-5, the complete variable domain reads DTGVSQNPRHKITKRGQNVTFRCDPISEHNRLYWYRQTLGQGPEFLTYFQNEAQLEKSRLLSDRFSAERPKGSFSTLEIQRTEQGDSAMYLCASSLGIQETQYFGPGTRLLVL.

The chain uses TRBV6-1 and TRBJ1-3, with unresolved D. The CDR3 sequence is 14 residues long. CDR1 and CDR2 (germline): MNHNS, SASEGT. V dropped 8 bases and J dropped 3 bases, with 14 bases sitting between them. The CDR3, as DNA: TGTGCCAGCGTCCCCGAAACACGTGGAAACACCATATATTTT. It is translated as CASVPETRGNTIYF.

This clonotype has ten or more counts. The CDR3 reads CASSLDSSRAFF. Here the CDR3 DNA reads TGTGCCAGCAGTTTAGACTCTTCAAGGGCTTTCTTT. This chain joins TRBV12-3 or TRBV12-4 and TRBJ1-1, with D hard to call. This CDR3 has 12 amino acids. The germline V and J ends were trimmed by 1 base and 11 bases, with 11 bases remaining between them.

With regard to this clonotype: A much larger clonotype is one base distant, so this may be a read error. J is TRBJ1-1 and V is TRBV18; 7 nucleotides align to TRBD1. V was clipped by 5 bases and J by 6 bases; unmatched bases: 15. CDR1 KGHSH and CDR2 LQKENI come from the germline V gene. There are 16 residues in the CDR3. The CDR3 nucleotides read TGTGCCAGCTCAGCCATTAGACAGGGAAGGGGCGCTGAAGCTTTCTTT. Its protein is CASSAIRQGRGAEAFF.